These 26 T cell receptor beta chains were sequenced from one sample in a study of blood T cell repertoires in COVID-19. TCRdb's table, derived via immunoSEQ multiplex PCR, lists solely in-frame clones and lacks some. The sample lists approximately 150,000 clones; 84% were seen once. The specimen sequenced was PBMCs or T cells enriched from blood (not recorded which). The receptor set was obtained from a man aged 35 to 55 with acute COVID-19.

The CDR3 here is CASSRRLAGGNGELFF. CDR3 coding DNA: TGTGCCAGCAGCCGTCGACTAGCGGGGGGGAACGGGGAGCTGTTTTTT. The V and J genes are TRBV7-9 and TRBJ2-2; the match to TRBD2 covers 14 bases. With 5 bases clipped from V and 7 bases from J, the junction kept 6 bases outside the gene matches. This CDR3 is built from 16 residues. In germline, CDR1 is SEHNR, CDR2 FQNEAQ (reference sequence). Full variable domain (rest looked up from reference TRBV7-9 and TRBJ2-2): DTGVSQNPRHKITKRGQNVTFRCDPISEHNRLYWYRQTLGQGPEFLTYFQNEAQLEKSRLLSDRFSAERPKGSFSTLEIQRTEQGDSAMYLCASSRRLAGGNGELFFGEGSRLTVL.

The rearrangement links TRBV10-1 to TRBJ1-2, with D possibly matching TRBD1 (5 bases). Germline V gene sequence: CDR1 WNHNN, CDR2 SYGVQD (reference sequence). Trimming pared 0 bases from V and 5 bases from J, leaving 7 bases between. The CDR3 covers 13 residues. CDR3 bases: TGCGCCAGCAGTGAGTCGCAGGGTTATGGCTACACCTTC. This codes for CASSESQGYGYTF.

The chain recombines TRBV15 with TRBJ2-3; no clear D. V was shortened by 0 bases and J by 7 bases, with 11 bases between the two germline ends. Germline CDR1 and CDR2: LNHNV and YYDKDF (reference sequence). The CDR3 length is 14 residues. The CDR3 spells CATSRDGHENTQYF. Here the CDR3 DNA reads TGTGCCACCAGCAGAGATGGCCACGAAAATACGCAGTATTTT.

This rearrangement joins TRBV7-3 to TRBJ2-1, with TRBD2 identical over 8 bases. Losses at the gene ends were 1 base for V and 7 bases for J; bases not matched to a gene: 9. CDR3 length: 16 amino acids. Per the germline V gene, CDR1 is SGHTA and CDR2 is FQGTGA. CDR3 protein: CASSLNPGGLGNEQFF. CDR3 nucleotide sequence: TGTGCCAGCAGCTTAAATCCGGGAGGGCTTGGTAATGAGCAGTTCTTC.

The chain uses TRBV19 and TRBJ2-7, with 8 bases fitting TRBD1. The V and J ends lost 5 bases and 4 bases, in that order; junction bases with no gene match: 10. This CDR3 contains 15 residues. Per the germline V gene, CDR1 is LNHDA and CDR2 is SQIVND (reference sequence). As DNA, the CDR3 is TGTGCCAGTAGTTCCTCCCAGGGGGCATATTACGAGCAGTACTTC. Amino acid sequence: CASSSSQGAYYEQYF.

The rearrangement joins TRBV28 to TRBJ2-5; the D gene is possibly TRBD1 (5 bases). The germline V gene has CDR1 MDHEN and CDR2 SYDVKM. This CDR3 spans 14 amino acids. The V gene lost 1 base and the J gene lost 9 bases, with 15 bases spanning the gap. The CDR3, as DNA: TGTGCCAGCAGTTTATCCGCCGACAGATTCCCCCAGTACTTC. This sequence encodes CASSLSADRFPQYF.

The chain is built from TRBV18 and TRBJ1-5, with 9 bases that match TRBD1. V trimming: 6 bases; J trimming: 6 bases; junction bases outside the gene matches: 9. This CDR3 is 15 amino acids long. CDR1 and CDR2 (germline): KGHSH, LQKENI. Written as DNA, the CDR3 is TGTGCCAGCTCTGCGGACAGGGGAGTAGGTCAGCCCCAGCATTTT. Translated: CASSADRGVGQPQHF.

This clone was observed a handful of times. The chain uses TRBV7-2 and TRBJ2-1; D not certain. The CDR3 sequence is 14 residues long. Trimming stripped 5 bases from V and 0 bases from J, with 8 bases between. Germline-derived CDR1 and CDR2 are SGHTA and FQGNSA. The CDR3 sequence: CASSPPFSYNEQFF. The CDR3, as DNA: TGTGCCAGCAGCCCCCCTTTCTCCTACAATGAGCAGTTCTTC.

The rearrangement uses TRBV7-9 and TRBJ1-3, with D uncertain. Trimming removed 2 bases at V and 2 bases at J, with 7 bases between. Germline values: CDR1 SEHNR, CDR2 FQNEAQ (reference sequence). The CDR3 has 14 amino acids. The CDR3 coding sequence is TGTGCCAGCAGCTTAAGGGAGACTGGAAACACCATATATTTT. Translation: CASSLRETGNTIYF.

V usage is TRBV10-3 and J usage is TRBJ2-1; D might be TRBD1 (6 bases). This CDR3 is 12 amino acids long. V was cut by 4 bases and J by 5 bases, with 6 bases left in between. CDR1 is ENHRY and CDR2 is SYGVKD in the germline V gene. The CDR3 nucleotides read TGTGCCATCAGTGCAGGGGACAATGAGCAGTTCTTC. It encodes CAISAGDNEQFF.

V and J are TRBV20-1 and TRBJ2-5; TRBD2 aligns across 13 bases. J was trimmed by 4 bases and V by 3 bases; bases with no gene match: 8. Germline CDR1 is DFQATT and CDR2 is SNEGSKA (reference sequence). The CDR3 loop spans 16 amino acids. CDR3: CSASGRLAGGGETQYF. The CDR3 bases are TGCAGTGCTAGTGGCCGACTAGCGGGAGGTGGAGAGACCCAGTACTTC.

This rearrangement joins TRBV7-3 to TRBJ2-3, with 9 bases that match TRBD1. Germline values: CDR1 SGHTA, CDR2 FQGTGA. V shed 5 bases, J shed 3 bases, and the junction held 6 bases outside the gene matches. The CDR3 loop spans 15 amino acids. The CDR3 sequence is CASSAGTGTTDTQYF. The CDR3 coding sequence is TGTGCCAGCAGCGCCGGGACAGGGACTACAGATACGCAGTATTTT.

The chain couples TRBV5-4 to TRBJ2-1; no definite D call. Trimming pared 5 bases from V and 2 bases from J, leaving 17 bases between. The CDR3 totals 16 residues. CDR1 and CDR2 from the germline V gene are SGHNT and YYREEE (reference sequence). As DNA, the CDR3 is TGTGCCAGCAGTACCTATAGTGGGCTACCCTACAATGAGCAGTTCTTC. Translation gives CASSTYSGLPYNEQFF.

The chain is built from TRBV6-5 and TRBJ2-2, with D unclear. V was shortened by 3 bases and J by 4 bases, with 12 bases between the two germline ends. Germline V gene sequence: CDR1 MNHEY, CDR2 SVGAGI. This CDR3 has 15 amino acids. The CDR3 here is CASSYGPPGTGELFF. The CDR3, as DNA: TGTGCCAGCAGTTATGGTCCTCCCGGCACCGGGGAGCTGTTTTTT.

The chain is built from TRBV3-1 (or the pseudogene TRBV3-2) and TRBJ1-2; a weak D match, TRBD1 (6 bases). Germline CDR1 is LGHDT and CDR2 is YNNKEL (reference sequence). V gave up 4 bases and J gave up 4 bases, with 10 bases separating them. CDR3 length: 13 amino acids. DNA of the CDR3: TGTGCCAGCAGCCTAGGGGGAACCTATGGCTACACCTTC. Protein product: CASSLGGTYGYTF.

The CDR3 is CASSLGLAGADEQFF. The CDR3 DNA reads TGTGCCAGCAGCTTAGGGCTAGCGGGGGCCGATGAGCAGTTCTTC. The V call is TRBV7-2, the J call TRBJ2-1; 10 bases agree with TRBD2. The CDR3 covers 15 residues. Trimming removed 1 base from V and 8 bases from J; junction bases left unmatched: 5. From germline, CDR1 is SGHTA and CDR2 FQGNSA.

This chain joins TRBV7-3 and TRBJ2-1, with 10 nucleotides matching TRBD2. This CDR3 has 15 residues. Germline CDR1 reads SGHTA; CDR2 reads FQGTGA. With 1 base clipped from V and 9 bases from J, the junction kept 6 bases outside the gene matches. The CDR3 DNA follows: TGTGCCAGCAGCTTAAAAGCGGGGGGGCTTACTGAGCAGTTCTTC. This codes for CASSLKAGGLTEQFF. Using reference TRBV7-3 and TRBJ2-1 for the parts outside the CDR3, the full variable domain is GAGVSQTPSNKVTEKGKYVELRCDPISGHTALYWYRQSLGQGPEFLIYFQGTGAADDSGLPNDRFFAVRPEGSVSTLKIQRTERGDSAVYLCASSLKAGGLTEQFFGPGTRLTVL.

The rearrangement links TRBV11-2 to TRBJ1-2; 7 bases align to TRBD1. Germline V gene sequence: CDR1 SGHAT, CDR2 FQNNGV. V was clipped by 6 bases and J by 7 bases; unmatched bases: 8. This CDR3 comprises 13 residues. CDR3 DNA sequence: TGTGCCAGCAGTTCAGGGACAGCGGGTGGCTACACCTTC. Translating gives CASSSGTAGGYTF.

This chain joins TRBV9 and TRBJ2-5; D remains unclear. Germline V gene data show CDR1 as SGDLS and CDR2 as YYNGEE. The CDR3 runs 14 residues. V shed 0 bases and J shed 2 bases, with 8 bases lying between them. CDR3 DNA sequence: TGTGCCAGCAGCGTAGCTACCGGTCAAGAGACCCAGTACTTC. Translation gives CASSVATGQETQYF.

The rearrangement uses TRBV5-5 and TRBJ2-7; a possible D gene is TRBD2 (5 bases). CDR1 is SGHKS, CDR2 YYEKEE, per germline (reference sequence). Trimming removed 3 bases from V and 0 bases from J, with 13 bases in between. This CDR3 has 15 amino acids. The CDR3 DNA sequence: TGTGCCAGCAGCTCCTCGGACTTCAGCTCCTACGAGCAGTACTTC. Amino acids: CASSSSDFSSYEQYF.

This chain links TRBV18 with TRBJ2-5; no definite D call. Germline-derived CDR1 and CDR2 are KGHSH and LQKENI. This CDR3 has 15 amino acids. Trimming removed 2 bases from V and 1 base from J, with 11 bases in between. CDR3 protein: CASSPSETSQETQYF. The CDR3 DNA follows: TGTGCCAGCTCACCATCGGAGACTTCCCAAGAGACCCAGTACTTC.

V usage is TRBV30 and J usage is TRBJ1-2; 9 bases are shared with TRBD1. Trimming took 6 bases from V and 3 from J; bases not matched to a gene: 5. The CDR3 length is 13 residues. Germline lookup yields CDR1 GTSNPN and CDR2 SVGIG (reference sequence). CDR3 DNA sequence: TGTGCCTGTTCCCGGGACAGGGACTATGGCTACACCTTC. Its protein product is CACSRDRDYGYTF.

This clone was seen more than once but under ten times. The chain carries TRBV4-2 and TRBJ2-3; D possibly corresponds to TRBD2 (7 bases). Germline CDR1 and CDR2: LGHNA and YNFKEQ. V was cut by 0 bases and J by 5 bases, with 12 bases left in between. The CDR3 is made up of 15 amino acids. The CDR3 DNA follows: TGTGCCAGCAGCCAAGAAGTGGGGGGGCAAGATACGCAGTATTTT. Its protein is CASSQEVGGQDTQYF.

The chain has TRBV18 and TRBJ2-2; 8 bases are shared with TRBD1. The germline V gene has CDR1 KGHSH and CDR2 LQKENI. Trimming removed 0 bases from V and 5 bases from J; junction bases left unmatched: 2. The CDR3 is 15 amino acids. CDR3 bases: TGTGCCAGCTCACCACCGGGACAGGCTACCGGGGAGCTGTTTTTT. As protein: CASSPPGQATGELFF.

V is TRBV6-5 and J is TRBJ1-2, with 10 bases lining up with TRBD1. V lost 2 bases to trimming and J lost 8 bases; unmatched junction nucleotides: 8. The CDR3 loop spans 15 amino acids. Germline V gene lookup returns CDR1 MNHEY and CDR2 SVGAGI. The CDR3 DNA reads TGTGCCAGCAGTTACAGACAGGGGGCGATTGACGGCTACACCTTC. Its translation is CASSYRQGAIDGYTF.

J is TRBJ1-1 and V is TRBV27; TRBD1 agrees at 8 bases. The V gene's germline CDR1 is MNHEY and CDR2 SMNVEV (reference sequence). With V trimmed by 4 bases and J by 11 bases, 9 bases remained unmatched. The CDR3 loop spans 13 amino acids. The CDR3 is CASSSTGAYGAFF. CDR3 DNA: TGTGCCAGCAGTTCGACAGGGGCCTATGGGGCTTTCTTT.